These 24 T cell receptor beta chains share one sample of origin, sequenced in a study of T cells in Graves' hyperthyroidism and ophthalmopathy. Researchers amplified the TCR beta CDR3 regions from RNA transcripts. HTBI primers were used for first-round RT-PCR of the TCR CDR3. TCRdb re-analysed the multiplex PCR reads in MiXCR, keeping a single row per CDR3 protein. The data show approximately 600,000 distinct CDR3 sequences, less than 25% seen once. The sample taken for sequencing was blood. The receptors come from a man in his thirties or forties with Graves' ophthalmopathy.

The CDR3 coding sequence is TGCGCCAGCGGCTCCCGGGACAGCTCCTACGAGCAGTACTTC. It translates to CASGSRDSSYEQYF. V and J are TRBV5-1 and TRBJ2-7, with 7 positions matching TRBD1. The CDR3 runs to 14 residues. Germline values: CDR1 SGHRS, CDR2 YFSETQ. The V segment lost 7 bases and the J segment 0 bases; nucleotides outside the gene matches: 7.

On this clonotype itself: A much larger clone lies one base from this, so it may be a read error. The DNA is omitted, as the CDR3 cannot be located on it reliably, and the CDR3 follows TCRdb's listing. The chain recombines TRBV28 with TRBJ1-4; TRBD1 is taken as the D call from the table, unchecked against the DNA. Germline values: CDR1 MDHEN, CDR2 SYDVKM. The CDR3 totals 17 residues, both ends included. The CDR3 sequence is CASCTSGLRGMNEKLFF.

This clonotype showed up many times. V is TRBV7-8 and J is TRBJ2-1; 10 nucleotides align to TRBD2. Trimming removed 3 bases from V and 2 bases from J; junction bases left unmatched: 4. Germline V lookup: CDR1 SGHVS, CDR2 FQNEAQ. The CDR3 is 16 amino acids. The CDR3 bases are TGTGCCAGCAGCTTCCCGAGCGGGAGGGCCTACAATGAGCAGTTCTTC. It encodes CASSFPSGRAYNEQFF. Complete variable domain (other parts from reference TRBV7-8 and TRBJ2-1): GAGVSQSPRYKVAKRGQDVALRCDPISGHVSLFWYQQALGQGPEFLTYFQNEAQLDKSGLPSDRFFAERPEGSVSTLKIQRTQQEDSAVYLCASSFPSGRAYNEQFFGPGTRLTVL.

This clonotype was seen a handful of times. The gene calls are TRBV30 and TRBJ2-7, with TRBD2 matching over 13 bases. CDR3 length: 14 residues. Germline loops: CDR1 GTSNPN, CDR2 SVGIG (reference sequence). With 1 base clipped from V and 7 bases from J, the junction kept 4 bases outside the gene matches. The CDR3 bases are TGTGCCTGGAGTGGGGGACTAGCGGGAAAAGAGCAGTACTTC. It codes for CAWSGGLAGKEQYF. Complete variable domain (other parts from reference TRBV30 and TRBJ2-7): SQTIHQWPATLVQPVGSPLSLECTVEGTSNPNLYWYRQAAGRGLQLLFYSVGIGQISSEVPQNLSASRPQDRQFILSSKKLLLSDSGFYLCAWSGGLAGKEQYFGPGTRLTVT.

This rearrangement joins TRBV12-3 or TRBV12-4 to TRBJ2-3; no clear D gene. Trimming shortened V by 4 bases and J by 2 bases, and 19 bases separated the two germline ends. This CDR3 region has 17 residues. CDR3 residues: CASSSPKRLVNTDTQYF. The CDR3 DNA reads as TGTGCCAGCAGTTCTCCCAAGAGGCTCGTAAACACAGATACGCAGTATTTT.

This clonotype was counted a few times. V and J are TRBV9 and TRBJ2-1, with TRBD2 matching over 7 bases. This CDR3 spans 19 amino acids. Germline V lookup: CDR1 SGDLS, CDR2 YYNGEE. J was trimmed by 5 bases and V by 1 base; bases with no gene match: 18. CDR3 DNA: TGTGCCAGCAGCGTATCTCGCAGCGGGACTTTCCGAACTCACAATGAGCAGTTCTTC. It codes for CASSVSRSGTFRTHNEQFF.

A few counts support this clonotype. The rearrangement uses TRBV20-1 and TRBJ2-1; D ambiguous. Trimming pared 3 bases from V and 2 bases from J, leaving 11 bases between. Looked up from germline, CDR1 is DFQATT and CDR2 is SNEGSKA (reference sequence). The CDR3 sequence is 14 residues long. DNA of the CDR3: TGCAGTGCTAGTGTCGAGAGCCCCTACAATGAGCAGTTCTTC. Protein: CSASVESPYNEQFF.

The chain uses TRBV4-3 and TRBJ2-3; TRBD2 matches at 12 bases. Germline assignment: CDR1 LGHNA and CDR2 YSLEER. This CDR3 spans 15 amino acids. The V and J ends lost 5 bases and 6 bases, in that order; junction bases with no gene match: 6. The CDR3 loop is CASSVRLAGEDTQYF. In DNA, the CDR3 is TGCGCCAGCAGCGTGAGACTAGCGGGAGAGGATACGCAGTATTTT.

This clonotype was observed at least ten times. The V gene is TRBV2, the J gene TRBJ2-7, with D perhaps being TRBD1 or TRBD2 (5 bases each). Germline CDR1 and CDR2: SNHLY and FYNNEI. The germline V and J ends were trimmed by 6 bases and 2 bases, with 14 bases remaining between them. The CDR3 consists of 14 residues. CDR3 sequence: CASRGTDLPYEQYF. The CDR3 nucleotides read TGTGCCAGCAGGGGGACGGACTTACCCTACGAGCAGTACTTC.

This clonotype was seen ten or more times. The chain links TRBV6-2 or TRBV6-3 to TRBJ1-1; D uncertain. Germline CDR1 reads MNHEY; CDR2 reads SVGEGT. V was shortened by 11 bases and J by 0 bases, with 13 bases between the two germline ends. This CDR3 has 13 residues. The CDR3 loop reads CAARGYMNTEAFF. The DNA of the CDR3 is TGTGCCGCACGCGGGTATATGAACACTGAAGCTTTCTTT.

This clonotype showed up many times. The V and J genes are TRBV12-3 or TRBV12-4 and TRBJ1-2; D is perhaps TRBD1 (6 bases). V lost 5 bases and J lost 4, with 14 bases in between. The CDR3 runs 14 residues. The DNA of the CDR3 is TGTGCCAGCAGTCGCGGACAGTCAAGCTATGGCTACACCTTC. Its translation is CASSRGQSSYGYTF.

The V call is TRBV5-1, the J call TRBJ2-2; no clear D gene. The CDR3 runs 13 residues. The V end was cut by 1 base, the J end by 6 bases, with 7 bases between. The germline V gene has CDR1 SGHRS and CDR2 YFSETQ. The CDR3 DNA reads TGCGCCAGCAGCTTGACCTTACCCGGGGAGCTGTTTTTT. Residues: CASSLTLPGELFF.

The rearrangement joins TRBV9 to TRBJ1-5; maybe TRBD1 (6 bases). CDR1 is SGDLS and CDR2 is YYNGEE in the germline V gene. This CDR3 contains 15 residues. The V and J ends lost 4 bases and 3 bases respectively, with 14 bases between them. CDR3 coding DNA: TGTGCCAGCAGCCCTATGGGGGGCCACAATCAGCCCCAGCATTTT. Translation gives CASSPMGGHNQPQHF.

This chain links TRBV7-9 with TRBJ1-1; no definite D call. Trimming took 5 bases from V and 8 from J, leaving 6 bases between them. The CDR3 consists of 10 residues. Germline V gives CDR1 SEHNR, CDR2 FQNEAQ (reference sequence). CDR3 coding DNA: TGTGCCAGCAGCCGGGGAGAAGCTTTCTTT. Amino acids: CASSRGEAFF. The full variable domain, rest sourced from reference TRBV7-9 and TRBJ1-1, is DTGVSQNPRHKITKRGQNVTFRCDPISEHNRLYWYRQTLGQGPEFLTYFQNEAQLEKSRLLSDRFSAERPKGSFSTLEIQRTEQGDSAMYLCASSRGEAFFGQGTRLTVV.

The genes are TRBV28 and TRBJ2-7, with 7 bases matching TRBD1. Per the germline V gene, CDR1 is MDHEN and CDR2 is SYDVKM. This CDR3 spans 14 amino acids. V shed 6 bases and J 1 base; nucleotides not matched to a gene: 6. The CDR3 loop reads CASSSGQISYEQYF. DNA for the CDR3: TGTGCCAGCAGCTCGGGACAGATTTCCTACGAGCAGTACTTC.

The chain recombines TRBV9 with TRBJ2-3; possible D gene TRBD1, 6 bases. V gave up 7 bases and J gave up 1 base, with 16 bases separating them. The CDR3 totals 15 residues. Germline V lookup: CDR1 SGDLS, CDR2 YYNGEE. The CDR3 DNA reads as TGTGCCAGCTCTAGAGGGGGTGGGGGCACAGATACGCAGTATTTT. This gives the protein CASSRGGGGTDTQYF.

In this sample, this clonotype turned up many times. The gene calls are TRBV27 and TRBJ1-4; TRBD1 is a possible D gene (5 bases). In germline, CDR1 is MNHEY, CDR2 SMNVEV (reference sequence). This CDR3 is built from 15 residues. The ends were cut back, 5 bases at V and 3 bases at J, with 13 bases in the middle. The CDR3 protein is CASSRDPQANEKLFF. The CDR3 region has the DNA TGTGCCAGCAGTCGGGACCCCCAAGCTAATGAAAAACTGTTTTTT.

On this clonotype itself: Possible read error: a much larger clone is one base away. Since the CDR3 does not end with the conserved phenylalanine or tryptophan, this likely comes from a read error. The chain is built from TRBV28 and TRBJ1-1; 9 bases are a match to TRBD1. In germline, CDR1 is MDHEN, CDR2 SYDVKM. CDR3 length: 14 amino acids. V trimming: 5 bases; J trimming: 3 bases; junction bases outside the gene matches: 4. CDR3 region: CASSLQGAYTEAFL. CDR3 in DNA: TGTGCCAGCAGTCTACAGGGGGCGTACACTGAAGCTTTCCTT.

The rearrangement links TRBV10-3 to TRBJ1-5; possible D gene TRBD1, 5 bases. The CDR3 is 15 residues long. V was cut by 0 bases and J by 2 bases, with 8 bases left in between. Germline CDR1 is ENHRY and CDR2 is SYGVKD. The CDR3 coding sequence is TGTGCCATCAGTGAGTCAGGGGTTGGCAATCAGCCCCAGCATTTT. It encodes CAISESGVGNQPQHF.

The chain couples TRBV4-2 to TRBJ2-7, with D perhaps given as TRBD1 or TRBD2 (5 bases each). Germline values: CDR1 LGHNA, CDR2 YNFKEQ. Trimming removed 0 bases from V and 4 bases from J, with 19 bases in between. The CDR3 contains 17 residues. The CDR3, as DNA: TGTGCCAGCAGCCAAGAATTGAGGGCGATAAGGGGTTACGAGCAGTACTTC. This encodes CASSQELRAIRGYEQYF.

This chain uses TRBV4-2 with TRBJ1-2; no firm D call. The CDR3 sequence is 14 residues long. Trimming pared 4 bases from V and 3 bases from J, leaving 12 bases between. Germline V gives CDR1 LGHNA, CDR2 YNFKEQ. The CDR3 bases are TGTGCCAGCAGCCGAAGAGACACCGACTATGGCTACACCTTC. Residues: CASSRRDTDYGYTF.

This clonotype was recorded many times. This chain uses TRBV5-1 with TRBJ2-5; D is unclear. From germline, CDR1 is SGHRS and CDR2 YFSETQ. The CDR3 runs 14 residues. V was shortened by 0 bases and J by 0 bases, with 6 bases between the two germline ends. This chain's CDR3 is CASSLGSYQETQYF. CDR3 nucleotide sequence: TGCGCCAGCAGCTTGGGCTCGTACCAAGAGACCCAGTACTTC.

The table lists this clonotype with many counts. The chain recombines TRBV13 with TRBJ1-4; TRBD1 matches at 7 bases. The J segment lost 5 bases and the V segment lost 4 bases, leaving 4 bases of the junction unmatched. Germline assignment: CDR1 PRHDT and CDR2 FYEKMQ (reference sequence). The CDR3 runs 14 residues. The CDR3 nucleotides read TGTGCCAGCAGCTCGACAGGGAGGAATGAAAAACTGTTTTTT. This translates into CASSSTGRNEKLFF.

This clonotype was counted a few times. This chain joins TRBV5-1 and TRBJ2-3, with TRBD1 identical over 9 bases. This CDR3 is built from 15 residues. V shed 2 bases and J 3 bases; nucleotides not matched to a gene: 4. CDR1 and CDR2 (germline): SGHRS, YFSETQ. CDR3 sequence: CASSFLTGGTDTQYF. The CDR3 coding sequence is TGCGCCAGCAGCTTCCTGACAGGGGGAACAGATACGCAGTATTTT.